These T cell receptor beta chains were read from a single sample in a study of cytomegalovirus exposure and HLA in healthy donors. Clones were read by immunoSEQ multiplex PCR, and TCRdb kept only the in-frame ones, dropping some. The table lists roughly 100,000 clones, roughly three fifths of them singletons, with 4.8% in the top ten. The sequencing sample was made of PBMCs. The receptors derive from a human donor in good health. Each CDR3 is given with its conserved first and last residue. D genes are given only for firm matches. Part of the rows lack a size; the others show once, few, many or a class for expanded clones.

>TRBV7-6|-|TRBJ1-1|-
TGTGCCAGCAGCCAGAGCAGCAGGGCGTGGGACACTGAAGCTTTCTTT
CASSQSSRAWDTEAFF
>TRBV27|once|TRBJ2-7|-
TGTGCCAGCAGTCCCAGGCCCACAATTTACGAGCAGTACTTC
CASSPRPTIYEQYF
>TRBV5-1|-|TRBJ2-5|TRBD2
TGCGCCAGCAGCTTGGCCGGGACTAGCGGGAGAGTCCAAGAGACCCAGTACTTC
CASSLAGTSGRVQETQYF
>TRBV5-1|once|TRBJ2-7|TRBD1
TGCGCCAGCAGCTTACAGGGGGAGTTTGGCGAGCAGTACTTC
CASSLQGEFGEQYF
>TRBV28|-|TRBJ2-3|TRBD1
TGTGCCAGCAGTCCGGACAGGGTAGGCACAGATACGCAGTATTTT
CASSPDRVGTDTQYF
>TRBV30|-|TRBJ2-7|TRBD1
TGTGCCTGGGAGACAGGGCACGAGCAGTACTTC
CAWETGHEQYF
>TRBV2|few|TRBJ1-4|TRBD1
TGTGCCAGTCAACTTATATGGGACAGGGCTGCAACTAATGAAAAACTGTTTTTT
CASQLIWDRAATNEKLFF
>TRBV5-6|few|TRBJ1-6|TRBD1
TGTGCCAGCAGCTTGGCAGGGGGCTCCTATAATTCACCCCTCCACTTT
CASSLAGGSYNSPLHF
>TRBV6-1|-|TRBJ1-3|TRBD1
TGTGCCAGCAAGCTGGGACAGGGAAGTGGAAACACCATATATTTT
CASKLGQGSGNTIYF
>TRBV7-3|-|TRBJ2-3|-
TGTGCCAGCAGCCTCGGTCCAGGGGCAGATACGCAGTATTTT
CASSLGPGADTQYF
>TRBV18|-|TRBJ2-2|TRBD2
TGTGCCAGCTCTCTTAATCCAGCGGGAGGAAACACCGGGGAGCTGTTTTTT
CASSLNPAGGNTGELFF
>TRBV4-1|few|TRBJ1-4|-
TGCGCCAGCAGCCAAGCGACTGCAACTAATGAAAAACTGTTTTTT
CASSQATATNEKLFF
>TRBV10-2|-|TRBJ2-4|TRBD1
TGCGCCAGCAGTGAGCCGGGACAGGGTGACATTCAGTACTTC
CASSEPGQGDIQYF
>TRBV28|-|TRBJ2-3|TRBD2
TGTGCCAGCAGTGAGGCGGGGGCGGGGGGGCGAGATACGCAGTATTTT
CASSEAGAGGRDTQYF
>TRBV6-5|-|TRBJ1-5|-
TGTGCCAGCAGTTTAAGTGGGGCAGCCAATCAGCCCCAGCATTTT
CASSLSGAANQPQHF
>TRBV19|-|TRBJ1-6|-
TGTGCCAGTAGTCCACAGGGTAACAATTCACCCCTCCACTTT
CASSPQGNNSPLHF
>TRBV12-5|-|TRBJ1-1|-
TGTGCTAGTGGTCATCCATACACTGAAGCTTTCTTT
CASGHPYTEAFF
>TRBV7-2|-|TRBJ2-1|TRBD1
TGTGCCAGCAGCTTAGATGGGAACAGGGGGCGCAGAGAGCAGTTCTTC
CASSLDGNRGRREQFF
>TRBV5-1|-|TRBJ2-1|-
TGCGCCAGCAGCTTAACAGGGAAGGCGGGCAATGAGCAGTTCTTC
CASSLTGKAGNEQFF
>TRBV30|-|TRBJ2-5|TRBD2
TGTGCCTGGAGGGGGGGGTTAATTCAAGAGACCCAGTACTTC
CAWRGGLIQETQYF
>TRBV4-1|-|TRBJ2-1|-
TGCGCCAGCAGCCAAGATCGGCCGGGCTACAATGAGCAGTTCTTC
CASSQDRPGYNEQFF
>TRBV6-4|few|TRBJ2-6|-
TGTGCCAGCAGTGACTCAGGGGGCTCTGGGGCCAACGTCCTGACTTTC
CASSDSGGSGANVLTF
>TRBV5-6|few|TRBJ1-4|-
TGTGCCAGCAGCACCAGAACAACTAATGAAAAACTGTTTTTT
CASSTRTTNEKLFF
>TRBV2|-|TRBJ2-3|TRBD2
TGTGCCAGTACCGGGACTAGCGGCACAGATACGCAGTATTTT
CASTGTSGTDTQYF
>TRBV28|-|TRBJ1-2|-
TGTGCCAGCAGTTTAGGAGGTTACGGCTACACCTTC
CASSLGGYGYTF
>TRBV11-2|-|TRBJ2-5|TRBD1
TGTGCCAGCAGCGCCGACAGGGCCCAAGAGACCCAGTACTTC
CASSADRAQETQYF
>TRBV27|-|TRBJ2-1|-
TGTGCCAGCGCGGGGACGAGTTCTACCTACAATGAGCAGTTCTTC
CASAGTSSTYNEQFF
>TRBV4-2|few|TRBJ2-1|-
TGTGCCAGCAGCGAGCAATACAATGAGCAGTTCTTC
CASSEQYNEQFF
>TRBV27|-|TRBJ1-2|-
TGTGCCAGCAGTCAAGACAGAAGGGGCTACACCTTC
CASSQDRRGYTF
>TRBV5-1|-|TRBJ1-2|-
TGCGCCAGCAGCTTGAAGGACGGATACAGGGATACACTCCCCAACTATGGCTACACCTTC
CASSLKDGYRDTLPNYGYTF
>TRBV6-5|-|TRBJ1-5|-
TGTGCCAGCAGTTCGGGGGGCCAGTGGGGCAATCAGCCCCAGCATTTT
CASSSGGQWGNQPQHF
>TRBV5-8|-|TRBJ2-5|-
TGTGCCAGCAGCTCGGGACTGCCAGAGACCCAGTACTTC
CASSSGLPETQYF
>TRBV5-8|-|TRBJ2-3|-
TGTGCCAGCAGCCACCCAGGGGGAGGTTACACAGATACGCAGTATTTT
CASSHPGGGYTDTQYF
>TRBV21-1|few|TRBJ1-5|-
TGTGCCAGCAGCAAAGGGACAGGGTTCGACAATCAGCCCCAGCATTTT
CASSKGTGFDNQPQHF
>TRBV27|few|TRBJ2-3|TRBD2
TGTGCCAGCAGTGGGGGAGCGGGGGGCACAGATACGCAGTATTTT
CASSGGAGGTDTQYF
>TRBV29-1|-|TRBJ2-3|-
TGCAGCGTTGGGGTTGGGGCTCCCACAGATACGCAGTATTTT
CSVGVGAPTDTQYF
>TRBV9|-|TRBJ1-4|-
TGTGCCAGCAGCGTAGGGGTGGGGAGTATAGAAAAACTGTTTTTT
CASSVGVGSIEKLFF
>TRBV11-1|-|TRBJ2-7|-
TGTGCCAGCAGCGTCTCTAGGAGTCCGGGCGAGCAGTACTTC
CASSVSRSPGEQYF
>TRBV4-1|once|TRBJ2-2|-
TGCGCCAGCAGCCAAGGGTCGGGTTCACCCGGGGAGCTGTTTTTT
CASSQGSGSPGELFF
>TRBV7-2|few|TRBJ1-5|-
TGTGCCAGCAGTCAACAGGGTGGCAATCAGCCCCAGCATTTT
CASSQQGGNQPQHF
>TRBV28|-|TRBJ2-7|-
TGTGCCAGCAGCCTCACAGAGAGCTCCTACGAGCAGTACTTC
CASSLTESSYEQYF
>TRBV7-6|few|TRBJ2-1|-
TGTGCCAGCAGCTTAGGGCTAGATGGTGAGCAGTTCTTC
CASSLGLDGEQFF
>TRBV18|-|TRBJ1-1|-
TGTGCCAGCTCACCTTCGGTGAACAGTGAAGCTTTCTTT
CASSPSVNSEAFF
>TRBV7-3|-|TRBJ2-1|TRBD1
TGTGCCAGCAGCGAAACCGGGACAGGGGGCGATGAGCAGTTCTTC
CASSETGTGGDEQFF
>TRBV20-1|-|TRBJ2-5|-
TGCAGTGCCAGGAACCAAGAGACCCAGTACTTC
CSARNQETQYF
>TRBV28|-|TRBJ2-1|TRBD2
TGTGCCAGCCTAGGGTCAGGACTAGACTCCTACAATGAGCAGTTCTTC
CASLGSGLDSYNEQFF
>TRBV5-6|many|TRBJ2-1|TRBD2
TGTGCCAGCAGCTTGACTAGCGGGTACAATGAGCAGTTCTTC
CASSLTSGYNEQFF
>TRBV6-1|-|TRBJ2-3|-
TGTGCCAGCAGTTTTCTACACAGGGGGGGAGATACGCAGTATTTT
CASSFLHRGGDTQYF
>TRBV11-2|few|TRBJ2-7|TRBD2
TGTGCCAGCATGGGGACTAGCGGGTCTGGGCGGGGCGAGCAGTACTTC
CASMGTSGSGRGEQYF
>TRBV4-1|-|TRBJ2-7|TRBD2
TGCGCCAGCAGCCAACGGGGGGGGACCTACGAGCAGTACTTC
CASSQRGGTYEQYF
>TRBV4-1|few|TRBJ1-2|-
TGCGCCAGCAGCCAAGATGCCAGGCCCTATGGCTACACCTTC
CASSQDARPYGYTF
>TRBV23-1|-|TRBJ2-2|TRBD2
TGCGCCAGCAGTCAATCGATCGGCCTAGCGGGAGTTTTCCGGGCCGGGGAGCTGTTTTTT
CASSQSIGLAGVFRAGELFF
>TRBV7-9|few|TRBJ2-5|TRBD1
TGTGCCAGCAGCTTAGTAGGGGGCGTTAGGGAGACCCAGTACTTC
CASSLVGGVRETQYF
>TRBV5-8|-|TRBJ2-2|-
TGTGCCAGCACCACTTGGCCTAGTAAGGACGGGGAGCTGTTTTTT
CASTTWPSKDGELFF